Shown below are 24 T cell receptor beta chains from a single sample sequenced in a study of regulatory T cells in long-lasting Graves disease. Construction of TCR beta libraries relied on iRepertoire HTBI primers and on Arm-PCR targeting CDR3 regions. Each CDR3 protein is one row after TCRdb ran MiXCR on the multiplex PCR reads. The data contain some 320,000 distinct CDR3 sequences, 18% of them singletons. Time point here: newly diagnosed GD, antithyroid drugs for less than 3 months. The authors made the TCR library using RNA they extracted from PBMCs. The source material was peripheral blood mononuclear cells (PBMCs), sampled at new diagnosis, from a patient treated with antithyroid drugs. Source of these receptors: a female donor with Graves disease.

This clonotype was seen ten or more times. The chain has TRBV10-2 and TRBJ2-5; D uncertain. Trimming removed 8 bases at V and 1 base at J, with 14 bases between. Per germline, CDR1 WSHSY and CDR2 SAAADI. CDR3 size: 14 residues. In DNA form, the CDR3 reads TGCGCCAGCCGGAAGAGTGGCGGCCAAGAGACCCAGTACTTC. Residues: CASRKSGGQETQYF.

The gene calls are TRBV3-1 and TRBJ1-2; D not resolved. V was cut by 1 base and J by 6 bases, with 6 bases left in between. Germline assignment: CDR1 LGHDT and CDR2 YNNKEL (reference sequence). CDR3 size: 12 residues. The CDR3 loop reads CASSQGVDGYTF. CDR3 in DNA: TGTGCCAGCAGCCAAGGAGTAGATGGCTACACCTTC.

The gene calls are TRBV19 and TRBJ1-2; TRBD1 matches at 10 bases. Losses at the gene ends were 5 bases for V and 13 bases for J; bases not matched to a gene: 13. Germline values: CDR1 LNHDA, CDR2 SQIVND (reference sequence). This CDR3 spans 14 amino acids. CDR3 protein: CASSPDRGRGKRTF. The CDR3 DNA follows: TGTGCCAGTAGTCCTGACAGGGGGCGAGGGAAACGCACCTTC.

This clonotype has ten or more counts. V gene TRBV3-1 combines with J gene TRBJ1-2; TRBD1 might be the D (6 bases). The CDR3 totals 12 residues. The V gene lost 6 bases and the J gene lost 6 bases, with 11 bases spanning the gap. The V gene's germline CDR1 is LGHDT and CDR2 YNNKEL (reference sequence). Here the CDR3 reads CASRGGWHGYTF. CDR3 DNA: TGTGCCAGCAGAGGGGGGTGGCATGGCTACACCTTC. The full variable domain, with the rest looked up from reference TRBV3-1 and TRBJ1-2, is DTAVSQTPKYLVTQMGNDKSIKCEQNLGHDTMYWYKQDSKKFLKIMFSYNNKELIINETVPNRFSPKSPDKAHLNLHINSLELGDSAVYFCASRGGWHGYTFGSGTRLTVV.

CDR3 nucleotides: TGTGCCTCCACCCACGCCAGGGGGATTGGGGAGACCCAGTACTTC. Residues: CASTHARGIGETQYF. This chain connects TRBV30 to TRBJ2-5; 7 positions match TRBD1. J gave up 5 bases and V 7 bases, and 16 bases lay outside the gene matches. Germline V gene sequence: CDR1 GTSNPN, CDR2 SVGIG (reference sequence). The CDR3 covers 15 residues.

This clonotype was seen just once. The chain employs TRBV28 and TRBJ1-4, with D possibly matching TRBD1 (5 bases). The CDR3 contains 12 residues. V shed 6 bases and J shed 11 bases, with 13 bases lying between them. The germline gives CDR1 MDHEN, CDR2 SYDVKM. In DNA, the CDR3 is TGTGCCAGCAGCCCTCCCCGGGGGAAACTGTTTTTT. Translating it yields CASSPPRGKLFF.

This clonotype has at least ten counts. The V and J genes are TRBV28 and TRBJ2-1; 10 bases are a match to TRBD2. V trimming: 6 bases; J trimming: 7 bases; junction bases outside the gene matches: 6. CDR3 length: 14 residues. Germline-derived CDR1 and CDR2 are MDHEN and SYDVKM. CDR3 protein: CASSKREGLNEQFF. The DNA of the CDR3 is TGTGCCAGCAGCAAGCGGGAGGGCCTGAATGAGCAGTTCTTC.

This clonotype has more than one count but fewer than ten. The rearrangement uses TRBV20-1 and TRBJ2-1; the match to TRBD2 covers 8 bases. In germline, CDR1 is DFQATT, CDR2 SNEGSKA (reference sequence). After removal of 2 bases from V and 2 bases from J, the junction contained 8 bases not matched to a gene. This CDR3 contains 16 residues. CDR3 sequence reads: CSARHKREKAYNEQFF. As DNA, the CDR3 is TGCAGTGCTAGACACAAGCGGGAGAAGGCCTACAATGAGCAGTTCTTC.

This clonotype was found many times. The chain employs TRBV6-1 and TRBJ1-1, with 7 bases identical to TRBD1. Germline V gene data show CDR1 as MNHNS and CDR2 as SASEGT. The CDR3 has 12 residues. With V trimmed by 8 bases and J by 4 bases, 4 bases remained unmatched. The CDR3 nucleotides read TGTGCCAGCTCGACAGGGTTCACTGAAGCTTTCTTT. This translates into CASSTGFTEAFF.

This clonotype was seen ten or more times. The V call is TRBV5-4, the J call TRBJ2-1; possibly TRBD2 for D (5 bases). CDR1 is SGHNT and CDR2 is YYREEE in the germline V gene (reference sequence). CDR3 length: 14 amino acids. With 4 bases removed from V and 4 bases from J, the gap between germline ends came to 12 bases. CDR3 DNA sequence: TGTGCCAGCAGCGCCCCGGGATCTTACAATGAGCAGTTCTTC. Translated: CASSAPGSYNEQFF.

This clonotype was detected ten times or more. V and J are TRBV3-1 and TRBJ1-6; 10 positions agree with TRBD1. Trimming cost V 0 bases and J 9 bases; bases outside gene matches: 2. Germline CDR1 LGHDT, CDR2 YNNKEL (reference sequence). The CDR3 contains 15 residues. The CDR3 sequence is CASSQDGTGASPLHF. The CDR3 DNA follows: TGTGCCAGCAGCCAAGATGGGACAGGGGCTTCACCCCTCCACTTT. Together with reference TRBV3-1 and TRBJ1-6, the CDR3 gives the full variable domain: DTAVSQTPKYLVTQMGNDKSIKCEQNLGHDTMYWYKQDSKKFLKIMFSYNNKELIINETVPNRFSPKSPDKAHLNLHINSLELGDSAVYFCASSQDGTGASPLHFGNGTRLTVT.

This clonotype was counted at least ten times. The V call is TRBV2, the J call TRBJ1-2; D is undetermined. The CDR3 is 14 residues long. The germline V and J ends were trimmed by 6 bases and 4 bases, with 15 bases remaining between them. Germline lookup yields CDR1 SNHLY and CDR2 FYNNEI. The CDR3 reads CASRPRPTGYGYTF. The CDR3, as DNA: TGTGCCAGCAGACCCCGACCGACCGGCTATGGCTACACCTTC.

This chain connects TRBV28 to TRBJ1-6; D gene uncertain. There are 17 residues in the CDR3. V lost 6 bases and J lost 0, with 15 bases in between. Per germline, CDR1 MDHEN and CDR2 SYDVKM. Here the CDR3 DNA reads TGTGCCAGCAGACCCCCAACGGGGAGCTCCTATAATTCACCCCTCCACTTT. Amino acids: CASRPPTGSSYNSPLHF.

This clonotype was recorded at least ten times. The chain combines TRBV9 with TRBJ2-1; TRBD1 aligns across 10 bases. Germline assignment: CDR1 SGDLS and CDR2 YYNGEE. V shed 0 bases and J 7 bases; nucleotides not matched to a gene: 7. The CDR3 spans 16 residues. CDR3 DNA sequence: TGTGCCAGCAGCGTAGTCGGGACAGGGGAGGGAAATGAGCAGTTCTTC. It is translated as CASSVVGTGEGNEQFF.

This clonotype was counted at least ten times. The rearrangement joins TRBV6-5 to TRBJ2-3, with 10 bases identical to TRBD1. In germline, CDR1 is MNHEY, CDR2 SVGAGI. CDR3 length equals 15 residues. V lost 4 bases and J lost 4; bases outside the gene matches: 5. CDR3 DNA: TGTGCCAGCAGTTTGGGACAGGGGTTGCCAGATACGCAGTATTTT. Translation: CASSLGQGLPDTQYF.

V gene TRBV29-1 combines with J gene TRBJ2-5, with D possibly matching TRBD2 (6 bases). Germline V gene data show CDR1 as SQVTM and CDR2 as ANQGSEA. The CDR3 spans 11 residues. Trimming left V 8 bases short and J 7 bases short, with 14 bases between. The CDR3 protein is CSIGNGGTQYF. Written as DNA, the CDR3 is TGCAGCATCGGGAACGGGGGGACCCAGTACTTC.

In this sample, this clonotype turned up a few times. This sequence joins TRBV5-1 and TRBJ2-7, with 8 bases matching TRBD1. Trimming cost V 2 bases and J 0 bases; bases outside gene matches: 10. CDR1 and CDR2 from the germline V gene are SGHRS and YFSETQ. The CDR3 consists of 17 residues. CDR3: CASSLGRGHYPSYEQYF. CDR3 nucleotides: TGCGCCAGCAGCTTAGGCAGGGGGCACTACCCCTCCTACGAGCAGTACTTC.

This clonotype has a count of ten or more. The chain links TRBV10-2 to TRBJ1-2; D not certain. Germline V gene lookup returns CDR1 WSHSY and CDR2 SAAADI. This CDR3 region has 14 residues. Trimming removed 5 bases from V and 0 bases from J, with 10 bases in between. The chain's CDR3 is CASSRSETNYGYTF. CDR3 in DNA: TGCGCCAGCAGTCGGTCAGAAACTAACTATGGCTACACCTTC.

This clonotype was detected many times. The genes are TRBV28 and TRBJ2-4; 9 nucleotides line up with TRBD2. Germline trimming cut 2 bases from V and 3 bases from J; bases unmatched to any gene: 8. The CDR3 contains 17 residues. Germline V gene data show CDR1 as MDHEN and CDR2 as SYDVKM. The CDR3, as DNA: TGTGCCAGCAGTTTAATGCGGGAGGGAGGTGTCAAAAACATTCAGTACTTC. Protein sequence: CASSLMREGGVKNIQYF.

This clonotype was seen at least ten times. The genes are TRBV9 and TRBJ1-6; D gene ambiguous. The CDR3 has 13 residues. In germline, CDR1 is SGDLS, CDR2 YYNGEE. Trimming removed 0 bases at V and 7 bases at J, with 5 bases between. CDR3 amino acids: CASSVGANSPLHF. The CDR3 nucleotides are TGTGCCAGCAGCGTAGGGGCAAATTCACCCCTCCACTTT.

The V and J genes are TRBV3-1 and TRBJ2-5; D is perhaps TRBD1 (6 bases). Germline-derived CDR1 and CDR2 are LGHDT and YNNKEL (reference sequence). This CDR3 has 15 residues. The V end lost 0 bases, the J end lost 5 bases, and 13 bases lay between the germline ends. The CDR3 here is CASSQDYRGWETQYF. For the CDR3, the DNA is TGTGCCAGCAGCCAAGATTATAGGGGGTGGGAGACCCAGTACTTC.

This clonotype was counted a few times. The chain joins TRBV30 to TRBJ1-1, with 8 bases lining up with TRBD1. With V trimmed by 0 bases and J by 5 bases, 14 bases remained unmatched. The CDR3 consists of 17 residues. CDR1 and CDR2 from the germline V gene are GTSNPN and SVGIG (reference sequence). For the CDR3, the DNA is TGTGCCTGGAGTGTAATCAACTTGGACAGGGTTTGGACTGAAGCTTTCTTT. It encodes CAWSVINLDRVWTEAFF. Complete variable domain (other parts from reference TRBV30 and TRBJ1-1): SQTIHQWPATLVQPVGSPLSLECTVEGTSNPNLYWYRQAAGRGLQLLFYSVGIGQISSEVPQNLSASRPQDRQFILSSKKLLLSDSGFYLCAWSVINLDRVWTEAFFGQGTRLTVV.

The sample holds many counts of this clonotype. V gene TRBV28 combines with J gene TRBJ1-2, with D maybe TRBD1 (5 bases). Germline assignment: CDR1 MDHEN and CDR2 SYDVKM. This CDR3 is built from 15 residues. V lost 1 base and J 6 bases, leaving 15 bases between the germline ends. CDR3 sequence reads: CASSLSAEWGHGYTF. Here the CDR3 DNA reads TGTGCCAGCAGTTTATCCGCAGAATGGGGCCATGGCTACACCTTC.

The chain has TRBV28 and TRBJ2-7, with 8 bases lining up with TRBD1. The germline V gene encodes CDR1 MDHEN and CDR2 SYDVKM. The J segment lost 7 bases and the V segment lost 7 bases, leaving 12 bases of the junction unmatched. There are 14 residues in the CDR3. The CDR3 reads CASTRTGPRGEQYF. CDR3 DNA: TGTGCCAGCACCCGGACAGGGCCTCGGGGGGAGCAGTACTTC.